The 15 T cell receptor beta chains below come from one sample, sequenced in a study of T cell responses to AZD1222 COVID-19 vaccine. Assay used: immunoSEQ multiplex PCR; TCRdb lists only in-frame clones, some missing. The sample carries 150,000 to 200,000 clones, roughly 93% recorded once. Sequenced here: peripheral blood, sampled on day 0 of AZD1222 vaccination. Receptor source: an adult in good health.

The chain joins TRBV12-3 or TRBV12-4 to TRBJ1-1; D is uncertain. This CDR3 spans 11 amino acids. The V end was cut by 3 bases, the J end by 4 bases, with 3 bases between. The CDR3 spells CASSFITEAFF. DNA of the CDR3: TGTGCCAGCAGTTTCATCACTGAAGCTTTCTTT.

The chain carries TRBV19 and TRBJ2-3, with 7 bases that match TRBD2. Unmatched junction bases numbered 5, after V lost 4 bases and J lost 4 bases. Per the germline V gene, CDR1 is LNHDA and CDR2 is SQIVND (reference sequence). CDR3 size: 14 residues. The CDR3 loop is CASSRNRGADTQYF. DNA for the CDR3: TGTGCCAGTAGTAGGAACCGGGGGGCAGATACGCAGTATTTT. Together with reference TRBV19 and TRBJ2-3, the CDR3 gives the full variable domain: DGGITQSPKYLFRKEGQNVTLSCEQNLNHDAMYWYRQDPGQGLRLIYYSQIVNDFQKGDIAEGYSVSREKKESFPLTVTSAQKNPTAFYLCASSRNRGADTQYFGPGTRLTVL.

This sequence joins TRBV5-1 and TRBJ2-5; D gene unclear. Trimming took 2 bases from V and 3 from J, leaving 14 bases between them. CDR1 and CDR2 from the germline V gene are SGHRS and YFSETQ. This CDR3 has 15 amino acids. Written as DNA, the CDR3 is TGCGCCAGCAGCTTCGGGTCTACCGAAAAAGAGACCCAGTACTTC. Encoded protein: CASSFGSTEKETQYF.

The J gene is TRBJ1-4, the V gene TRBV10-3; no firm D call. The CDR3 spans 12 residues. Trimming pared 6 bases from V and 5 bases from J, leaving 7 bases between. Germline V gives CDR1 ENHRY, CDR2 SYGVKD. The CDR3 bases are TGTGCCATCAGCCCCGAAAATGAAAAACTGTTTTTT. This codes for CAISPENEKLFF.

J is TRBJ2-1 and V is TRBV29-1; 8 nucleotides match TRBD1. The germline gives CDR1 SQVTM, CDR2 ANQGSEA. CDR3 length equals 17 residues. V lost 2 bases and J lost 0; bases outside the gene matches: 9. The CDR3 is CSVESQGAASSYNEQFF. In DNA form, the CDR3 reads TGCAGCGTTGAATCCCAGGGGGCGGCGAGCTCCTACAATGAGCAGTTCTTC.

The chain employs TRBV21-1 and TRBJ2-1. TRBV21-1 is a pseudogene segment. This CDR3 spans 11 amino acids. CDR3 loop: CASSKENEQFF. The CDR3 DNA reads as TGTGCCAGCAGCAAAGAGAATGAGCAGTTCTTC.

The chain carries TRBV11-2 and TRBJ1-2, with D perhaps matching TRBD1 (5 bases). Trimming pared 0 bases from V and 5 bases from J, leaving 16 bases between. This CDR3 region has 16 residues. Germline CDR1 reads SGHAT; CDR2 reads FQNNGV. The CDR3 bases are TGTGCCAGCAGCTTAGATCCCGGGGGGATCCTATATGGCTACACCTTC. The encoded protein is CASSLDPGGILYGYTF. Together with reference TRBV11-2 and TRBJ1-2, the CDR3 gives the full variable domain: EAGVAQSPRYKIIEKRQSVAFWCNPISGHATLYWYQQILGQGPKLLIQFQNNGVVDDSQLPKDRFSAERLKGVDSTLKIQPAKLEDSAVYLCASSLDPGGILYGYTFGSGTRLTVV.

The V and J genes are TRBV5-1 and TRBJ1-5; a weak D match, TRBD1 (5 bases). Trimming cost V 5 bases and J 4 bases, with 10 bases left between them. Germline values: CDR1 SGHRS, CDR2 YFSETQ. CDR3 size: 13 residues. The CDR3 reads CASRLTDNQPQHF. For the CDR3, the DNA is TGCGCCAGCAGGCTGACAGATAATCAGCCCCAGCATTTT.

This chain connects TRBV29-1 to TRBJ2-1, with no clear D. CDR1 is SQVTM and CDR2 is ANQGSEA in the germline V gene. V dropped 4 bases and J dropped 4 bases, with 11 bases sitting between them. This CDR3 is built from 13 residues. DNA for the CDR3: TGCAGCGTTGTAAGGGCTAGTTACAATGAGCAGTTCTTC. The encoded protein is CSVVRASYNEQFF.

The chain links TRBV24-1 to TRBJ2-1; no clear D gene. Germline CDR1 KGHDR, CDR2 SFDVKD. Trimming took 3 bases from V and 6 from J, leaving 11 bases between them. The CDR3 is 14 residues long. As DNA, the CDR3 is TGTGCCACCAGTGATCCCTCAGGTTCCAATGAGCAGTTCTTC. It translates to CATSDPSGSNEQFF.

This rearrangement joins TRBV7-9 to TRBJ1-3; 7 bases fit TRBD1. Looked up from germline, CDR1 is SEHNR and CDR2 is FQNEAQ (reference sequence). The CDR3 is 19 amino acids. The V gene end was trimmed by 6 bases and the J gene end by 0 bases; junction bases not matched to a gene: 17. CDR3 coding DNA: TGTGCCAGCAGTTCTGACCGGGACAGCCGGACCTTCTCTGGAAACACCATATATTTT. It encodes CASSSDRDSRTFSGNTIYF.

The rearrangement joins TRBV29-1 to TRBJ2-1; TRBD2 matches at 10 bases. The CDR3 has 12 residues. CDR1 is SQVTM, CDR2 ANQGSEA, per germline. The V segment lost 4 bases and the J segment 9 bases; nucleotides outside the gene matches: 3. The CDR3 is CSVGGLALEQFF. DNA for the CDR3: TGCAGCGTTGGGGGACTAGCGCTTGAGCAGTTCTTC.

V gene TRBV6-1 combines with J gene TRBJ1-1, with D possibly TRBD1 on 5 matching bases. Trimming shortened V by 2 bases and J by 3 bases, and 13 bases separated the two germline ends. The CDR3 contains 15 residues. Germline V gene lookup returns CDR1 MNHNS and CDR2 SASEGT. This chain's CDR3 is CASSERPGSDTEAFF. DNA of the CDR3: TGTGCCAGCAGTGAACGCCCAGGGTCGGACACTGAAGCTTTCTTT.

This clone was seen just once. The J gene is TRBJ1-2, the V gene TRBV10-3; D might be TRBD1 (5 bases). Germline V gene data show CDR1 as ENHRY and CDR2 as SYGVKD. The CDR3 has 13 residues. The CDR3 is CASRRGTNYGYTF. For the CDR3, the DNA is TGTGCTTCTCGCCGGGGCACTAACTATGGCTACACCTTC.

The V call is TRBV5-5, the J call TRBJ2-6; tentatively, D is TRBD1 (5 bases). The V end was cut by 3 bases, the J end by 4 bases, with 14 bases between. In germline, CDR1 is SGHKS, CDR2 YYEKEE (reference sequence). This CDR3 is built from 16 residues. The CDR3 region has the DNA TGTGCCAGCAGCTCCCAGGGCGGCTTGGGGGCCAACGTCCTGACTTTC. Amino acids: CASSSQGGLGANVLTF.